Presented here are 9 T cell receptor beta chains from one specimen sequenced in a study of beta chain features in type 1 diabetes. Study-level points and caveats: In all four CD4+ subsets, TCRB CDR3 length was significantly, moderately reduced in type 1 diabetes.

Sequencing targeted expressed TCRB transcripts, as all isolated RNA had been reverse transcribed. Here immunoSEQ multiplex PCR was the method, and the copy in TCRdb shows in-frame clones only, minus some. The sample holds hundreds of thousands of clones; over 10% are singletons and the top ten take 0.02% to 0.025%. Their specific antigens are unknown. The sequenced sample consisted of naive CD4+ T cells from blood. These receptors were collected from a man between 18 and 29 years old with type 1 diabetes.

This clone turned up a few times. The rearrangement joins TRBV6-5 to TRBJ2-7, with D hard to call. Germline V gives CDR1 MNHEY, CDR2 SVGAGI. This CDR3 is 16 amino acids long. V was trimmed by 0 bases and J by 2 bases, leaving 14 bases between them. CDR3 nucleotide sequence: TGTGCCAGCAGTTACTCCTCAGGCGACGCTCCCTACGAGCAGTACTTC. This codes for CASSYSSGDAPYEQYF.

The J gene is TRBJ1-5, the V gene TRBV28; D remains ambiguous. Germline assignment: CDR1 MDHEN and CDR2 SYDVKM. The CDR3 covers 16 residues. The germline V and J ends were trimmed by 4 bases and 3 bases, with 16 bases remaining between them. The CDR3 reads CASSSGGSVTNQPQHF. CDR3 in DNA: TGTGCCAGCAGTTCGGGTGGATCGGTCACCAATCAGCCCCAGCATTTT.

This clone was observed a few times. The chain employs TRBV19 and TRBJ2-6, with 9 bases lining up with TRBD1. There are 16 residues in the CDR3. Unmatched junction bases numbered 5, after V lost 5 bases and J lost 3 bases. Looked up from germline, CDR1 is LNHDA and CDR2 is SQIVND (reference sequence). The CDR3 loop is CASSPQGASGANVLTF. In DNA, the CDR3 is TGTGCCAGTAGTCCACAGGGGGCGAGTGGGGCCAACGTCCTGACTTTC.

This clone was detected a few times. V is TRBV7-9 and J is TRBJ2-7; no definite D call. Germline V gene sequence: CDR1 SEHNR, CDR2 FQNEAQ (reference sequence). The CDR3 is 12 amino acids. V lost 11 bases to trimming and J lost 5 bases, with 16 bases between them. CDR3: CASNGPPNEQYF. The DNA for the CDR3 is TGTGCCTCCAATGGACCACCCAACGAGCAGTACTTC.

This clone occurred a few times. The chain is built from TRBV19 and TRBJ2-1; perhaps TRBD1 as D (7 bases). The length of the CDR3 is 15 residues. Trimming removed 4 bases at V and 4 bases at J, with 14 bases between. Germline loops: CDR1 LNHDA, CDR2 SQIVND (reference sequence). The CDR3 DNA reads TGTGCCAGTAGTACCCGCGGGACAGCTTACAATGAGCAGTTCTTC. Protein: CASSTRGTAYNEQFF.

V usage is TRBV7-9 and J usage is TRBJ2-7; D unclear. CDR1 and CDR2 from the germline V gene are SEHNR and FQNEAQ (reference sequence). Trimming removed 6 bases at V and 3 bases at J, with 21 bases between. The CDR3 is 16 residues long. CDR3 loop: CASSSESMLGLYEQYF. The CDR3 DNA is TGTGCCAGCAGTTCAGAAAGTATGCTTGGTCTCTACGAGCAGTACTTC.

The chain employs TRBV21-1 and TRBJ2-7. TRBV21-1 is a known pseudogene. The CDR3 is made up of 10 amino acids. CDR3 nucleotides: TGTGCCAGCTTCTCCTACGAGCAGTACTTC. As protein: CASFSYEQYF.

The V call is TRBV5-1, the J call TRBJ1-2, with D perhaps matching TRBD1 (5 bases). The germline V gene has CDR1 SGHRS and CDR2 YFSETQ. Trimming stripped 0 bases from V and 6 bases from J, with 15 bases between. The CDR3 contains 15 residues. The CDR3 here is CASSLVGDFSNGYTF. The CDR3 coding sequence is TGCGCCAGCAGCTTGGTTGGGGACTTCTCCAATGGCTACACCTTC.

The table lists this clone with a few counts. The sample has other DNA sequences that encode this CDR3 too. V and J are TRBV30 and TRBJ1-5; weak D call: TRBD1 (5 bases). This CDR3 has 13 amino acids. Trimming left V 0 bases short and J 4 bases short, with 7 bases between. CDR1 and CDR2 from the germline V gene are GTSNPN and SVGIG (reference sequence). CDR3 nucleotides: TGTGCCTGGAGTGTGGACACTAATCAGCCCCAGCATTTT. It codes for CAWSVDTNQPQHF. Drawing the rest from reference TRBV30 and TRBJ1-5, the complete variable domain is SQTIHQWPATLVQPVGSPLSLECTVEGTSNPNLYWYRQAAGRGLQLLFYSVGIGQISSEVPQNLSASRPQDRQFILSSKKLLLSDSGFYLCAWSVDTNQPQHFGDGTRLSIL.